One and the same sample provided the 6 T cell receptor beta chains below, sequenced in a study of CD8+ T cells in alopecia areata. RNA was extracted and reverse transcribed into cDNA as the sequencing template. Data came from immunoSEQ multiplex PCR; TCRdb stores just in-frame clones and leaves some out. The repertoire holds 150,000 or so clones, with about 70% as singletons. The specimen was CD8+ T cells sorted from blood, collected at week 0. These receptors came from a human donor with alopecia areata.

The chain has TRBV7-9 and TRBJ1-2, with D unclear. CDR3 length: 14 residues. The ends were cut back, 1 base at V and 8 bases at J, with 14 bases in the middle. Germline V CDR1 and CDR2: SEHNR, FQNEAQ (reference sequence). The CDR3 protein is CASSLGGLFYGYTF. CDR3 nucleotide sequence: TGTGCCAGCAGCTTAGGAGGACTATTTTACGGCTACACCTTC.

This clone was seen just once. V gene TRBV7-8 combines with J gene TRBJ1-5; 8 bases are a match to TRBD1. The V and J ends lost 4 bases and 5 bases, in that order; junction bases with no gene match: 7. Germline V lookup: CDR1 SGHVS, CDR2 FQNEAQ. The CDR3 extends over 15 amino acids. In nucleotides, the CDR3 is TGTGCCAGCAGCTCTGGGACAGGAGGGTATCAGCCCCAGCATTTT. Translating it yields CASSSGTGGYQPQHF.

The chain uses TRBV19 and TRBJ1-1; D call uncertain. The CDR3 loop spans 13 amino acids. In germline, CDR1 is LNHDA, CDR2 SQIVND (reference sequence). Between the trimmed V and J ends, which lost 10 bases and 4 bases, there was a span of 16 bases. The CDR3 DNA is TGTGCCACTTCCCCGACGGGAGGCACTGAAGCTTTCTTT. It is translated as CATSPTGGTEAFF.

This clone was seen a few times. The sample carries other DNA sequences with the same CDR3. The DNA for the CDR3 is TGCAGCGTTGGCGGCAATGAGCAGTTCTTC. Protein sequence: CSVGGNEQFF. The V call is TRBV29-1, the J call TRBJ2-1, with D unclear. The CDR3 runs to 10 residues. V was pared by 4 bases and J by 6 bases, with 4 bases between. CDR1 is SQVTM, CDR2 ANQGSEA, per germline.

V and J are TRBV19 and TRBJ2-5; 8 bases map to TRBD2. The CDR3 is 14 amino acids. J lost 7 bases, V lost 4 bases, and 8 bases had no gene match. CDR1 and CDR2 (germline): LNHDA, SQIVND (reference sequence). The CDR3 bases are TGTGCCAGTAGTACAATAGCGGGAAGATGGACCCAGTACTTC. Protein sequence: CASSTIAGRWTQYF.

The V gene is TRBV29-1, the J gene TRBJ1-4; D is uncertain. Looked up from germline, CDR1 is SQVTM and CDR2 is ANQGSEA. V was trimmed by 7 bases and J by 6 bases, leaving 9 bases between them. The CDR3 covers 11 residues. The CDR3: CSADGDEKLFF. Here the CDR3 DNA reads TGCAGCGCGGACGGAGATGAAAAACTGTTTTTT.